The 18 T cell receptor beta chains below all came from one sample that was sequenced in a study of blood T cell repertoires in COVID-19 (dated by TCRdb to the early 2020s). The receptor library was made with the immunoSEQ multiplex PCR assay. TCRdb provides this immuneACCESS table in a form limited to in-frame rearrangements. Some clones are lacking; in checked studies, under half of them reflect an unresolved V gene, and why the rest are absent is not known. For this sample the table gives about 100,000 clones, of which approximately 89% were detected only once. Jointly, the top ten make up roughly 1.9% of the sample. The sample was peripheral blood. Source of these receptors: a man aged 50-60 years with active COVID-19.

The rearrangement uses TRBV19 and TRBJ1-1; TRBD1 matches at 8 bases. V was pared by 1 base and J by 4 bases, with 5 bases of the junction left unmatched. The CDR3 has 15 amino acids. CDR1 and CDR2 from the germline V gene are LNHDA and SQIVND (reference sequence). This CDR3 is CASSIVAGGVTEAFF. CDR3 bases: TGTGCCAGTAGTATAGTGGCAGGGGGCGTCACTGAAGCTTTCTTT.

The genes are TRBV14 and TRBJ1-6; D is perhaps TRBD1 (6 bases). Germline V CDR1 and CDR2: SGHDN, FVKESK. V shed 5 bases and J shed 9 bases, with 11 bases lying between them. The CDR3 is 13 amino acids. The CDR3, as DNA: TGTGCCAGCAGCTCATACAGGGTTTCACCCCTCCACTTT. As protein: CASSSYRVSPLHF.

V usage is TRBV18 and J usage is TRBJ1-1; possibly TRBD1 for D (5 bases). V was cut by 4 bases and J by 1 base, with 13 bases left in between. CDR3 length equals 15 residues. Germline lookup yields CDR1 KGHSH and CDR2 LQKENI. CDR3 nucleotide sequence: TGTGCCAGCTCACAGTCGCAGGGCCGGAACACTGAAGCTTTCTTT. Its protein is CASSQSQGRNTEAFF.

V is TRBV4-1 and J is TRBJ2-1, with 8 bases aligning to TRBD2. With 5 bases clipped from V and 4 bases from J, the junction kept 10 bases outside the gene matches. Germline assignment: CDR1 MGHRA and CDR2 YSYEKL. The CDR3 length is 16 residues. The CDR3 loop reads CASSTGLAGSYNEQFF. CDR3 bases: TGCGCCAGCAGCACCGGCTTAGCGGGGTCATACAATGAGCAGTTCTTC.

The chain employs TRBV7-9 and TRBJ2-1, with D tentatively TRBD2 (6 bases). There are 14 residues in the CDR3. Germline CDR1 SEHNR, CDR2 FQNEAQ (reference sequence). The ends were cut back, 5 bases at V and 5 bases at J, with 13 bases in the middle. Here the CDR3 reads CASSQATSNNEQFF. As DNA, the CDR3 is TGTGCCAGCAGCCAAGCGACTAGTAACAATGAGCAGTTCTTC.

V is TRBV5-1 and J is TRBJ1-4, with D tentatively TRBD1 (6 bases). Trimming took off 4 bases at V and 8 bases at J, with 18 bases between the two ends. Per germline, CDR1 SGHRS and CDR2 YFSETQ. The length of the CDR3 is 15 residues. DNA of the CDR3: TGCGCCAGCAGCCGGGGGCCTCGGGGGGAAGAAAAACTGTTTTTT. It specifies CASSRGPRGEEKLFF.

The rearrangement uses TRBV23-1 and TRBJ2-1, with 8 bases aligning to TRBD2. TRBV23-1 is labeled an ORF, and its function is uncertain. The ends lost 4 bases at V and 4 bases at J; junction bases unmatched: 9. The CDR3 loop spans 16 amino acids. The CDR3 loop reads CASSPQASGLYNEQFF. CDR3 in DNA: TGCGCCAGCAGTCCACAGGCTAGCGGGCTTTACAATGAGCAGTTCTTC.

The chain joins TRBV5-1 to TRBJ2-2; 9 bases are shared with TRBD2. Germline V gene sequence: CDR1 SGHRS, CDR2 YFSETQ. The length of the CDR3 is 16 residues. V shed 4 bases, J shed 1 base, and the junction held 5 bases outside the gene matches. The CDR3 DNA reads TGCGCCAGCAGCGGAACTAGCGGGCTGAACACCGGGGAGCTGTTTTTT. Its protein is CASSGTSGLNTGELFF. Looking up the rest from reference TRBV5-1 and TRBJ2-2 gives the full variable domain: KAGVTQTPRYLIKTRGQQVTLSCSPISGHRSVSWYQQTPGQGLQFLFEYFSETQRNKGNFPGRFSGRQFSNSRSEMNVSTLELGDSALYLCASSGTSGLNTGELFFGEGSRLTVL.

For the CDR3, the DNA is TGTGCCAGCAGCCTCCTGACACAGCAGGGAGAGACCCAGTACTTC. Encoded protein: CASSLLTQQGETQYF. The rearrangement links TRBV7-7 to TRBJ2-5; the D gene is possibly TRBD1 (5 bases). Germline V CDR1 and CDR2: SSHAT, FNYEAQ (reference sequence). The V end lost 5 bases, the J end lost 4 bases, and 17 bases lay between the germline ends. The CDR3 sequence is 15 residues long.

The rearrangement uses TRBV27 and TRBJ1-2; 9 bases align to TRBD1. The CDR3 totals 16 residues. Germline V lookup: CDR1 MNHEY, CDR2 SMNVEV (reference sequence). V trimming: 8 bases; J trimming: 2 bases; junction bases outside the gene matches: 12. The CDR3 spells CASFSRLGQGNYGYTF. CDR3 in DNA: TGTGCCAGCTTTTCAAGATTGGGACAGGGCAACTATGGCTACACCTTC.

This chain connects TRBV10-1 to TRBJ2-3, with 10 bases matching TRBD1. The CDR3 consists of 15 residues. V gave up 3 bases and J gave up 5 bases; unmatched junction bases: 5. Germline-derived CDR1 and CDR2 are WNHNN and SYGVQD (reference sequence). The CDR3 region is CASSDWTGGVDTQYF. As DNA, the CDR3 is TGCGCCAGCAGTGACTGGACAGGGGGGGTAGATACGCAGTATTTT.

The chain carries TRBV10-1 and TRBJ2-5, with a possible D match to TRBD2 (7 bases). The CDR3 length is 13 residues. Germline V CDR1 and CDR2: WNHNN, SYGVQD (reference sequence). Trimming took 6 bases from V and 2 from J, leaving 10 bases between them. In DNA, the CDR3 is TGCGCCAGCAGCAGGGGACTACAAGAGACCCAGTACTTC. Translated: CASSRGLQETQYF.

The chain uses TRBV12-3 or TRBV12-4 and TRBJ1-2; TRBD1 might be the D (6 bases). Trimming stripped 6 bases from V and 2 bases from J, with 10 bases between. The CDR3 runs to 13 residues. The CDR3 DNA is TGTGCCAGCAGCCTCAGGGGCAACTATGGCTACACCTTC. Its protein is CASSLRGNYGYTF.

This clone is a singleton in its sample. The chain carries TRBV5-6 and TRBJ2-2, with 8 bases that match TRBD2. From germline, CDR1 is SGHDT and CDR2 YYEEEE. V lost 2 bases to trimming and J lost 7 bases; unmatched junction nucleotides: 7. CDR3 length: 15 amino acids. CDR3 residues: CASSFAGGRGGELFF. The CDR3 DNA is TGTGCCAGCAGCTTTGCGGGGGGAAGGGGCGGGGAGCTGTTTTTT.

This chain connects TRBV7-6 to TRBJ2-3; TRBD2 is a possible D gene (8 bases). The CDR3 runs 15 residues. The germline V and J ends were trimmed by 1 base and 4 bases, with 12 bases remaining between them. Germline values: CDR1 SGHVS, CDR2 FNYEAQ. The CDR3: CASSLGSGTADTQYF. The DNA of the CDR3 is TGTGCCAGCAGCTTAGGTAGCGGGACAGCAGATACGCAGTATTTT.

Here the CDR3 reads CASSPGGQGNTGELFF. CDR3 sequence (DNA): TGCGCCAGCAGCCCGGGAGGACAGGGGAACACCGGGGAGCTGTTTTTT. The V call is TRBV5-1, the J call TRBJ2-2, with D tentatively TRBD1 (8 bases). The CDR3 is 16 amino acids. Trimming shortened V by 4 bases and J by 1 base, and 14 bases separated the two germline ends. Per germline, CDR1 SGHRS and CDR2 YFSETQ.

The chain has TRBV15 and TRBJ1-3; D not certain. This CDR3 is 17 amino acids long. Trimming shortened V by 0 bases and J by 0 bases, and 12 bases separated the two germline ends. Germline values: CDR1 LNHNV, CDR2 YYDKDF (reference sequence). The CDR3 is CATSRDFQRNSGNTIYF. CDR3 nucleotide sequence: TGTGCCACCAGCAGAGATTTTCAGCGTAACTCTGGAAACACCATATATTTT.

The V and J genes are TRBV21-1 and TRBJ2-7; the table calls TRBD2, which could not be checked here. TRBV21-1 is a known pseudogene. The length of the CDR3 is 13 residues. CDR3 loop: CARDRRTTYEQYV. The CDR3 coding sequence is TGTGCCAGGGACCGCAGGACTACCTACGAGCAGTACGTC.